The 13 T cell receptor beta chains reported below all come from one sample, sequenced in a study of CD8+ T cells in alopecia areata. Treatment given: oral pan-JAK inhibitor, 5-10 mg twice daily. Investigators isolated RNA and reverse transcribed it into cDNA to act as the sequencing template. Libraries were prepared by immunoSEQ multiplex PCR; TCRdb keeps only in-frame clonotypes and omits some of them. The sample consists of some 180,000 clones, approximately 49% of them appearing once. The sequencing used CD8+ T cells sorted from blood, collected around week 52, from a patient treated with tofacitinib. These receptor sequences come from a human donor with alopecia areata.

This clone was counted between two and nine times. The chain has TRBV19 and TRBJ1-5; 7 bases map to TRBD1. The CDR3 contains 16 residues. V shed 3 bases, J shed 2 bases, and the junction held 7 bases outside the gene matches. Germline assignment: CDR1 LNHDA and CDR2 SQIVND (reference sequence). CDR3 in amino acids: CASSIRTGSGNQPQHF. The CDR3 DNA reads as TGTGCCAGTAGTATCCGGACAGGTTCAGGCAATCAGCCCCAGCATTTT.

The sample holds a few counts of this clone. The chain recombines TRBV25-1 with TRBJ2-5; D is unresolved. Trimming took 8 bases from V and 7 from J, leaving 20 bases between them. Germline lookup yields CDR1 MGHDK and CDR2 SYGVNS. The CDR3 consists of 14 residues. In nucleotides, the CDR3 is TGTGCCAGCGGCTCCGACACCCCGGGTGGGACCCAGTACTTC. The encoded protein is CASGSDTPGGTQYF.

The gene calls are TRBV27 and TRBJ1-1, with 7 bases lining up with TRBD1. Trimming removed 0 bases from V and 1 base from J; junction bases left unmatched: 5. Looked up from germline, CDR1 is MNHEY and CDR2 is SMNVEV (reference sequence). This CDR3 region has 16 residues. CDR3 protein: CASSLSAGQSNTEAFF. The CDR3 DNA reads as TGTGCCAGCAGTTTATCGGCGGGACAGTCGAACACTGAAGCTTTCTTT.

This clone showed up just a few times. The rearrangement links TRBV28 to TRBJ2-1; D remains unclear. Deletions cut 3 bases from V and 8 bases from J, with 11 bases between. Germline V gives CDR1 MDHEN, CDR2 SYDVKM. The CDR3 is 13 residues long. The chain's CDR3 is CASSLHHSDEQFF. As DNA, the CDR3 is TGTGCCAGCAGTTTGCATCATTCTGATGAGCAGTTCTTC.

The chain is built from TRBV10-3 and TRBJ2-2, with D tentatively TRBD1 (5 bases). CDR3 length equals 16 residues. The ends were cut back, 2 bases at V and 1 base at J, with 11 bases in the middle. The V gene's germline CDR1 is ENHRY and CDR2 SYGVKD. CDR3 loop: CAISEAGTGNTGELFF. As DNA, the CDR3 is TGTGCCATCAGTGAGGCTGGAACAGGGAACACCGGGGAGCTGTTTTTT.

The rearrangement uses TRBV5-6 and TRBJ2-4; possible D gene TRBD1, 7 bases. The length of the CDR3 is 15 residues. Per the germline V gene, CDR1 is SGHDT and CDR2 is YYEEEE. V lost 1 base, J lost 4 bases, and 12 bases lay in between. The CDR3 nucleotides read TGTGCCAGCAGCTTGACCGCAGGGGGGAAAAACATTCAGTACTTC. This translates into CASSLTAGGKNIQYF. The full variable domain, in which reference TRBV5-6 and TRBJ2-4 provide the parts outside the CDR3, is DAGVTQSPTHLIKTRGQQVTLRCSPKSGHDTVSWYQQALGQGPQFIFQYYEEEERQRGNFPDRFSGHQFPNYSSELNVNALLLGDSALYLCASSLTAGGKNIQYFGAGTRLSVL.

In this sample, this clone turned up many times. The junction and the germline gene differ at one end; a read error may be behind it. The rearrangement links TRBV7-6 to TRBJ1-2; tentatively, D is TRBD1 (5 bases). The germline V gene encodes CDR1 SGHVS and CDR2 FNYEAQ. The CDR3 runs 13 residues. The CDR3, as DNA: TGTGCCAGCAGCTTAGTGGGGACTTACCTTCTGGGTTTC. It codes for CASSLVGTYLLGF.

The V gene is TRBV4-1, the J gene TRBJ2-7; D not certain. CDR1 is MGHRA, CDR2 YSYEKL, per germline. The V gene lost 3 bases and the J gene lost 5 bases, with 14 bases spanning the gap. This CDR3 is 14 amino acids long. CDR3 nucleotide sequence: TGCGCCAGCAGCCAGCTAGGAAGTAGACACGAGCAGTACTTC. This sequence encodes CASSQLGSRHEQYF.

This clone has a handful of counts. The gene calls are TRBV4-1 and TRBJ2-7, with a possible D match to TRBD2 (6 bases). In germline, CDR1 is MGHRA, CDR2 YSYEKL. This CDR3 comprises 13 residues. The ends were cut back, 3 bases at V and 4 bases at J, with 10 bases in the middle. This CDR3 reads CASSHGGTYEQYF. The DNA for the CDR3 is TGCGCCAGCAGCCACGGGGGAACTTACGAGCAGTACTTC.

The chain couples TRBV2 to TRBJ2-1; 7 bases fit TRBD1. CDR3 length: 16 residues. Looked up from germline, CDR1 is SNHLY and CDR2 is FYNNEI. Trimming took 5 bases from V and 3 from J; bases not matched to a gene: 10. CDR3 protein: CASSSLKGDSYNEQFF. CDR3 coding DNA: TGTGCCAGCAGTAGCCTAAAGGGGGACAGCTACAATGAGCAGTTCTTC.

The chain uses TRBV4-2 and TRBJ2-7; 9 bases fit TRBD1. V was pared by 4 bases and J by 4 bases, with 11 bases of the junction left unmatched. The length of the CDR3 is 16 residues. Per germline, CDR1 LGHNA and CDR2 YNFKEQ. The CDR3 DNA follows: TGTGCCAGCAGCCCGGCCCTGGGGGACAGGGAGTACGAGCAGTACTTC. This gives the protein CASSPALGDREYEQYF.

The count of this clone is one. The chain recombines TRBV4-1 with TRBJ2-7; D gene uncertain. The length of the CDR3 is 14 residues. Trimming stripped 2 bases from V and 2 bases from J, with 10 bases between. The germline CDR1 and CDR2 sequences are MGHRA and YSYEKL. The CDR3 DNA is TGCGCCAGCAGCCAACTTGACGGAGCCTACGAGCAGTACTTC. It codes for CASSQLDGAYEQYF.

This chain uses TRBV18 with TRBJ2-7; the match to TRBD2 covers 7 bases. The CDR3 is 15 amino acids. The germline gives CDR1 KGHSH, CDR2 LQKENI. The J segment lost 2 bases and the V segment lost 6 bases, leaving 10 bases of the junction unmatched. The CDR3 DNA reads as TGTGCCAGCTCGCCTGGGGGGGTCCCCCCCTACGAGCAGTACTTC. Translation gives CASSPGGVPPYEQYF. The whole variable domain, filled in from reference TRBV18 and TRBJ2-7, reads NAGVMQNPRHLVRRRGQEARLRCSPMKGHSHVYWYRQLPEEGLKFMVYLQKENIIDESGMPKERFSAEFPKEGPSILRIQQVVRGDSAAYFCASSPGGVPPYEQYFGPGTRLTVT.